This TCR beta chain was recorded in a study of OX40 agonist ivuxolimab in advanced cancers. On the study more broadly: Six ivuxolimab dose levels, 0.01 to 10 mg/kg, were given intravenously every 2 weeks.

Germline assignment: CDR1 SGHTA and CDR2 FQGNSA. The CDR3 is made up of 13 amino acids. V was trimmed by 6 bases and J by 5 bases, leaving 13 bases between them. Produced via immunoSEQ multiplex PCR; TCRdb's table is partial and in-frame only. The table includes more than 75,000 clones, roughly 93% detected once. Worth noting for this clone: The antigen is unknown.

Blood got drawn at baseline, again on cycle 4 day 1, and then on cycle 7 day 1. Findings and caveats of the study: Researchers did not establish what antigens the expanded peripheral T cells target. Partial responders receiving 0.1-3.0 mg/kg showed among the lowest clonal expansion.

The chain has TRBV7-2 and TRBJ2-5, with a tentative D call TRBD2 (5 bases). The sequencing here drew on CD4+ or CD8+ T cells sorted from blood, taken in a trial of the OX40 agonist ivuxolimab. This TCR came from an adult with an advanced solid tumor such as melanoma, head and neck, liver or kidney cancer. For the CDR3, the DNA is TGTGCCAGCAGACTCGGGGTTTCCGAGACCCAGTACTTC. Its protein product is CASRLGVSETQYF.